This is a list of T cell receptor beta chains from one sample in a study of T cells in Graves' hyperthyroidism and ophthalmopathy. TCRdb redid the calling of the multiplex PCR reads with MiXCR, one entry per CDR3 protein. The sample shows some 500,000 distinct CDR3 sequences, under 15% of them seen only once. Sequencing was done on a sample of blood. The source is a woman between 18 and 29 years old with Graves' hyperthyroidism. Both conserved end residues are part of each CDR3. A D gene is named only where the DNA matches it firmly. Size is omitted from some rows. Given values are once, few, many or a class for expanded clones.

CDR3 protein: CATSDWQGDVDGYTF
CDR3 DNA: TGTGCCACCAGTGATTGGCAGGGGGACGTCGATGGCTACACCTTC
clone size: many
D gene: TRBD1
V gene: TRBV24-1
J gene: TRBJ1-2

CDR3 protein: CATSDGSGTANTGELFF
CDR3 DNA: TGTGCCACCAGTGATGGCTCCGGGACAGCTAACACCGGGGAGCTGTTTTTT
clone size: few
D gene: TRBD1
V gene: TRBV24-1
J gene: TRBJ2-2

CDR3 protein: CASSLVGIGNYGYTF
CDR3 DNA: TGTGCCAGCAGCTTAGTCGGAATTGGGAACTATGGCTACACCTTC
clone size: few
D gene: -
V gene: TRBV11-3
J gene: TRBJ1-2

CDR3 protein: CASSLELPPTYEQYF
CDR3 DNA: TGTGCCAGCAGCTTAGAACTCCCCCCCACCTACGAGCAGTACTTC
clone size: many
D gene: -
V gene: TRBV11-2
J gene: TRBJ2-7

CDR3 protein: CASSGSGSNYGYTF
CDR3 DNA: TGTGCCAGCAGTGGCTCTGGGAGCAACTATGGCTACACCTTC
clone size: many
D gene: -
V gene: TRBV6-1
J gene: TRBJ1-2

CDR3 protein: CASSPILGQENTEAFF
CDR3 DNA: TGTGCCAGCAGCCCGATTCTTGGACAGGAGAACACTGAAGCTTTCTTT
clone size: many
D gene: TRBD1
V gene: TRBV11-2
J gene: TRBJ1-1

CDR3 protein: CASSTGTGTFGGVFF
CDR3 DNA: TGTGCCAGCAGCACCGGGACAGGGACGTTTGGGGGGGTTTTCTTT
clone size: -
D gene: TRBD1
V gene: TRBV6-1
J gene: TRBJ1-1

CDR3 protein: CASRRQGTEQFF
CDR3 DNA: TGTGCCAGCAGACGACAGGGGACTGAGCAGTTCTTC
clone size: -
D gene: TRBD1
V gene: TRBV6-1
J gene: TRBJ2-1

CDR3 protein: CASRKDTEGGKLFF
CDR3 DNA: TGTGCCAGCAGGAAGGACACGGAGGGGGGAAAACTGTTTTTT
clone size: -
D gene: -
V gene: TRBV2
J gene: TRBJ1-4

CDR3 protein: CASSLPLSGRSAHEQYF
CDR3 DNA: TGTGCCAGCAGCTTACCACTAAGCGGGAGGTCGGCCCACGAGCAGTACTTC
clone size: once
D gene: TRBD2
V gene: TRBV27
J gene: TRBJ2-7

CDR3 protein: CASSLGTWETQYF
CDR3 DNA: TGTGCCAGCAGCTTAGGAACGTGGGAGACCCAGTACTTC
clone size: many
D gene: -
V gene: TRBV7-2
J gene: TRBJ2-5

CDR3 protein: CASSLTGVTTEAFF
CDR3 DNA: TGTGCCAGCAGCTTAACCGGGGTTACCACTGAAGCTTTCTTT
clone size: many
D gene: -
V gene: TRBV7-3
J gene: TRBJ1-1

CDR3 protein: CASSQEWLAGADTQYF
CDR3 DNA: TGCGCCAGCAGCCAAGAATGGCTAGCGGGAGCAGATACGCAGTATTTT
clone size: many
D gene: TRBD2
V gene: TRBV4-1
J gene: TRBJ2-3

CDR3 protein: CASTSWGGTYSGNTIYF
CDR3 DNA: TGTGCCAGCACCTCGTGGGGGGGGACGTACTCTGGAAACACCATATATTTT
clone size: many
D gene: -
V gene: TRBV12-3/TRBV12-4
J gene: TRBJ1-3

CDR3 protein: CASSELRDIDNEQFF
CDR3 DNA: TGTGCCAGCAGTGAACTTCGGGACATCGACAATGAGCAGTTCTTC
clone size: few
D gene: -
V gene: TRBV6-1
J gene: TRBJ2-1

CDR3 protein: CSAGRDREAFF
CDR3 DNA: TGCAGTGCTGGGCGGGACAGGGAAGCTTTCTTT
clone size: many
D gene: TRBD1
V gene: TRBV20-1
J gene: TRBJ1-1

CDR3 protein: CASSRAPSGTANTEAFF
CDR3 DNA: TGTGCCAGCAGCCGCGCTCCGTCCGGGACGGCGAACACTGAAGCTTTCTTT
clone size: -
D gene: -
V gene: TRBV7-6
J gene: TRBJ1-1

CDR3 protein: CASSFFSGRSLETQYF
CDR3 DNA: TGTGCCAGCAGCTTCTTTAGCGGGAGGTCTTTAGAGACCCAGTACTTC
clone size: many
D gene: TRBD2
V gene: TRBV11-2
J gene: TRBJ2-5

CDR3 protein: CASSVGLDGFFSEAFF
CDR3 DNA: TGTGCCAGCAGCGTAGGGTTGGACGGCTTTTTTTCTGAAGCTTTCTTT
clone size: -
D gene: -
V gene: TRBV9
J gene: TRBJ1-1

CDR3 protein: CASIANGELFF
CDR3 DNA: TGTGCCAGCATCGCAAACGGGGAGCTGTTTTTT
clone size: -
D gene: -
V gene: TRBV6-2/TRBV6-3
J gene: TRBJ2-2

CDR3 protein: CASSRELQETQYF
CDR3 DNA: TGTGCCAGCAGTCGGGAGCTCCAAGAGACCCAGTACTTC
clone size: many
D gene: -
V gene: TRBV2
J gene: TRBJ2-5

CDR3 protein: CASSLDSVSYEQYF
CDR3 DNA: TGTGCCAGCAGCTTAGATTCTGTCTCCTACGAGCAGTACTTC
clone size: many
D gene: -
V gene: TRBV11-3
J gene: TRBJ2-7

CDR3 protein: CASSEGLAPHGQETQYF
CDR3 DNA: TGCGCCAGCAGTGAGGGGCTAGCTCCTCATGGGCAAGAGACCCAGTACTTC
clone size: -
D gene: -
V gene: TRBV10-1
J gene: TRBJ2-5

CDR3 protein: CASSESHNEQFF
CDR3 DNA: TGCGCCAGCAGTGAGTCGCACAATGAGCAGTTCTTC
clone size: -
D gene: -
V gene: TRBV10-2
J gene: TRBJ2-1

CDR3 protein: CSTLAGGETQYF
CDR3 DNA: TGCAGTACCTTAGCGGGAGGGGAGACCCAGTACTTC
clone size: -
D gene: TRBD2
V gene: TRBV20-1
J gene: TRBJ2-5

CDR3 protein: CASGGGTLRSYEQYF
CDR3 DNA: TGTGCCAGCGGGGGGGGGACCCTACGCTCCTACGAGCAGTACTTC
clone size: many
D gene: TRBD2
V gene: TRBV2
J gene: TRBJ2-7

CDR3 protein: CAWSRTGDGNQPQHF
CDR3 DNA: TGTGCCTGGAGCAGGACAGGGGATGGCAATCAGCCCCAGCATTTT
clone size: many
D gene: TRBD1
V gene: TRBV30
J gene: TRBJ1-5

CDR3 protein: CASGTGTLNSNQPQHF
CDR3 DNA: TGTGCCAGCGGAACCGGGACACTAAATAGCAATCAGCCCCAGCATTTT
clone size: many
D gene: -
V gene: TRBV11-2
J gene: TRBJ1-5

CDR3 protein: CASSFSGSYGYTF
CDR3 DNA: TGTGCCAGCAGTTTTTCGGGGTCCTATGGCTACACCTTC
clone size: -
D gene: -
V gene: TRBV27
J gene: TRBJ1-2

CDR3 protein: CASTRGDSTDTQYF
CDR3 DNA: TGTGCCAGCACCCGAGGGGACTCCACAGATACGCAGTATTTT
clone size: many
D gene: -
V gene: TRBV2
J gene: TRBJ2-3

CDR3 protein: CASRWETSGSSTDTQYF
CDR3 DNA: TGTGCCAGCCGCTGGGAGACTAGCGGGAGTTCCACAGATACGCAGTATTTT
clone size: -
D gene: TRBD2
V gene: TRBV2
J gene: TRBJ2-3

CDR3 protein: CASTGGLEQFF
CDR3 DNA: TGTGCCAGCACGGGGGGGTTAGAGCAGTTCTTC
clone size: -
D gene: TRBD2
V gene: TRBV6-1
J gene: TRBJ2-1

CDR3 protein: CASSKGLAHNEQFF
CDR3 DNA: TGTGCCAGCAGCAAGGGACTAGCTCACAATGAGCAGTTCTTC
clone size: few
D gene: TRBD2
V gene: TRBV9
J gene: TRBJ2-1

CDR3 protein: CASSENSVRQGSYEQYF
CDR3 DNA: TGTGCCAGCAGTGAAAACTCTGTGAGGCAGGGATCCTACGAGCAGTACTTC
clone size: few
D gene: -
V gene: TRBV2
J gene: TRBJ2-7

CDR3 protein: CASSSPDSSYNEQFF
CDR3 DNA: TGTGCCAGCAGTTCCCCGGACAGCTCCTACAATGAGCAGTTCTTC
clone size: many
D gene: -
V gene: TRBV12-3/TRBV12-4
J gene: TRBJ2-1

CDR3 protein: CSAVTSRGLQYNEQFF
CDR3 DNA: TGCAGTGCCGTTACGTCCAGGGGGCTTCAGTACAATGAGCAGTTCTTC
clone size: -
D gene: TRBD1
V gene: TRBV20-1
J gene: TRBJ2-1

CDR3 protein: CSALTNTSTDTQYF
CDR3 DNA: TGCAGTGCCCTGACTAACACCTCCACAGATACGCAGTATTTT
clone size: few
D gene: -
V gene: TRBV20-1
J gene: TRBJ2-3

CDR3 protein: CATAFRNGYTF
CDR3 DNA: TGTGCCACCGCCTTTAGGAATGGCTACACCTTC
clone size: many
D gene: -
V gene: TRBV27
J gene: TRBJ1-2

CDR3 protein: CASANRGGQPQHF
CDR3 DNA: TGTGCCAGCGCGAACAGGGGTGGCCAGCCCCAGCATTTT
clone size: many
D gene: TRBD1
V gene: TRBV7-3
J gene: TRBJ1-5

CDR3 protein: CASAGSNNSPLHF
CDR3 DNA: TGTGCCAGCGCTGGTTCGAATAATTCACCCCTCCACTTT
clone size: many
D gene: -
V gene: TRBV11-1
J gene: TRBJ1-6

CDR3 protein: CASSQDGRGWEQETQYF
CDR3 DNA: TGTGCCAGCAGCCAAGATGGGCGCGGGTGGGAACAAGAGACCCAGTACTTC
clone size: many
D gene: -
V gene: TRBV3-1
J gene: TRBJ2-5

CDR3 protein: CSAMTSSADTQYF
CDR3 DNA: TGCAGCGCTATGACTAGCAGCGCAGATACGCAGTATTTT
clone size: -
D gene: TRBD2
V gene: TRBV29-1
J gene: TRBJ2-3

CDR3 protein: CASSRRRRDTEAFF
CDR3 DNA: TGTGCCAGCAGTCGGCGAAGACGGGACACTGAAGCTTTCTTT
clone size: -
D gene: -
V gene: TRBV12-3/TRBV12-4
J gene: TRBJ1-1

CDR3 protein: CASSFRKTPQETQYF
CDR3 DNA: TGTGCCAGCAGTTTTAGGAAAACCCCTCAAGAGACCCAGTACTTC
clone size: many
D gene: -
V gene: TRBV27
J gene: TRBJ2-5

CDR3 protein: CASSYDRGYGYTF
CDR3 DNA: TGTGCCAGCAGTTACGACAGGGGCTATGGCTACACCTTC
clone size: many
D gene: TRBD1
V gene: TRBV27
J gene: TRBJ1-2

CDR3 protein: CATSRESMGTGATNYGYTF
CDR3 DNA: TGTGCCACCAGCAGAGAAAGCATGGGGACAGGGGCGACTAACTATGGCTACACCTTC
clone size: -
D gene: TRBD1
V gene: TRBV15
J gene: TRBJ1-2

CDR3 protein: CASSEAGTGITFF
CDR3 DNA: TGTGCCAGCAGTGAAGCCGGGACAGGGATCACTTTCTTT
clone size: many
D gene: TRBD1
V gene: TRBV6-1
J gene: TRBJ1-1

CDR3 protein: CASSVAGQGIGNTIYF
CDR3 DNA: TGTGCCAGCAGCGTAGCTGGACAGGGGATAGGAAACACCATATATTTT
clone size: many
D gene: TRBD1
V gene: TRBV9
J gene: TRBJ1-3